The source of this T cell receptor (beta chain) is a study of CD8+ T cells in alopecia areata. Study-level information: Patients in the treated group were given tofacitinib by mouth, 5 to 10 mg twice a day.

Germline V CDR1 and CDR2: MNHNY, SVGAGI (reference sequence). V trimming: 5 bases; J trimming: 3 bases; junction bases outside the gene matches: 3. There are 15 residues in the CDR3. Extraction and reverse transcription of RNA yielded cDNA as the sequencing template. TCRdb keeps only in-frame clones here, not all; method: immunoSEQ multiplex PCR. Of just over 150,000 clones in the sample, 40% to 65% were seen once. As concerns this clone: What it binds is not known.

General observations from the study: Unlike in mice, where it was clearer, TCR sharing across patients was less clear, possibly HLA-related.

The receptor was derived from a human donor with alopecia areata. J is TRBJ1-5 and V is TRBV6-6, with TRBD1 identical over 11 bases. Sample: CD8+ T cells sorted from blood, taken at week 0. This CDR3 is CASSPDRGLNQPQHF. The CDR3 DNA sequence: TGTGCCAGCAGTCCGGACAGGGGGCTCAATCAGCCCCAGCATTTT.